Listed below are T cell receptor beta chains from one sample, sequenced in a study of blood T cell repertoires in COVID-19. Clones were sequenced by immunoSEQ multiplex PCR, and TCRdb holds only the in-frame ones, with some missing. Of 130,000 to 150,000 clones detected, about three quarters appear once; the ten largest clones hold 10% to 15%. Sequencing was performed on peripheral blood. The receptors were sampled from a man aged 80 or over with acute or convalescent COVID-19. Both conserved end residues are part of each CDR3. Fields, in order: J gene, CDR3 length, clone size, D gene, V gene, CDR3 DNA, CDR3 protein. D genes are given only for firm matches. Clone size, where shown, is once, few, many, or a class for clones that have expanded.

J gene: TRBJ2-2
CDR3 length: 13
clone size: -
D gene: -
V gene: TRBV28
CDR3 DNA: TGTGCCAGCGGCGGGGCCGGAACCGGGGAGCTGTTTTTT
CDR3 protein: CASGGAGTGELFF

J gene: TRBJ2-2
CDR3 length: 15
clone size: few
D gene: TRBD1
V gene: TRBV2
CDR3 DNA: TGTGCCAGCAGTGAGGACAGGGGCCCCACCGGGGAGCTGTTTTTT
CDR3 protein: CASSEDRGPTGELFF

J gene: TRBJ1-2
CDR3 length: 13
clone size: -
D gene: -
V gene: TRBV7-9
CDR3 DNA: TGTGCCAGCAGCCAAGGGGTCGGCTATGGCTACACCTTC
CDR3 protein: CASSQGVGYGYTF

J gene: TRBJ1-5
CDR3 length: 13
clone size: -
D gene: -
V gene: TRBV2
CDR3 DNA: TGTGCCAGCGTACAGGGATCAAATCAGCCCCAGCATTTT
CDR3 protein: CASVQGSNQPQHF

J gene: TRBJ2-3
CDR3 length: 14
clone size: -
D gene: TRBD2
V gene: TRBV6-2/TRBV6-3
CDR3 DNA: TGTGCCAGCAGCCCGGGACTAGCAACAGATACGCAGTATTTT
CDR3 protein: CASSPGLATDTQYF

J gene: TRBJ2-7
CDR3 length: 13
clone size: -
D gene: TRBD1
V gene: TRBV18
CDR3 DNA: TGTGCCAGCTCACCCTCGACAGGGGGCGAGCAGTACTTC
CDR3 protein: CASSPSTGGEQYF

J gene: TRBJ2-6
CDR3 length: 18
clone size: -
D gene: -
V gene: TRBV5-1
CDR3 DNA: TGCGCCAGCAGCCCAAAGGGCGGGGTAATCTCTGGGGCCAACGTCCTGACTTTC
CDR3 protein: CASSPKGGVISGANVLTF

J gene: TRBJ2-7
CDR3 length: 15
clone size: -
D gene: TRBD2
V gene: TRBV9
CDR3 DNA: TGTGCCAGCAGCGTAGGAGCGGGGGGCTCCTACGAGCAGTACTTC
CDR3 protein: CASSVGAGGSYEQYF

J gene: TRBJ2-1
CDR3 length: 15
clone size: -
D gene: -
V gene: TRBV5-4
CDR3 DNA: TGTGCCAGCAGCCCCACAGTTAGCTCCTACAATGAGCAGTTCTTC
CDR3 protein: CASSPTVSSYNEQFF

J gene: TRBJ2-5
CDR3 length: 15
clone size: -
D gene: TRBD1
V gene: TRBV7-2
CDR3 DNA: TGTGCCAGCAGCCATACACGGGACAGACAAGAGACCCAGTACTTC
CDR3 protein: CASSHTRDRQETQYF

J gene: TRBJ2-1
CDR3 length: 13
clone size: few
D gene: -
V gene: TRBV7-3
CDR3 DNA: TGTGCCAGCAGCTTAACCTTTAGGGGGGAGCAGTTCTTC
CDR3 protein: CASSLTFRGEQFF

J gene: TRBJ1-1
CDR3 length: 14
clone size: -
D gene: TRBD1
V gene: TRBV5-4
CDR3 DNA: TGTGCCAGCAGCTTAGACAGGGGGTACACTGAAGCTTTCTTT
CDR3 protein: CASSLDRGYTEAFF

J gene: TRBJ1-5
CDR3 length: 15
clone size: -
D gene: -
V gene: TRBV28
CDR3 DNA: TGTGCCAGCAGTCCCTATGAGGGTAGCAATCAGCCCCAGCATTTT
CDR3 protein: CASSPYEGSNQPQHF

J gene: TRBJ2-7
CDR3 length: 13
clone size: -
D gene: -
V gene: TRBV24-1
CDR3 DNA: TGTGCCACCAGTGTAGCCGGCTCCTACGAGCAGTACTTC
CDR3 protein: CATSVAGSYEQYF

J gene: TRBJ2-2
CDR3 length: 14
clone size: -
D gene: -
V gene: TRBV14
CDR3 DNA: TGTGCCAGCAGCCAAGATCAGAACACCGGGGAGCTGTTTTTT
CDR3 protein: CASSQDQNTGELFF

J gene: TRBJ1-1
CDR3 length: 11
clone size: -
D gene: -
V gene: TRBV12-3/TRBV12-4
CDR3 DNA: TGTGCCAGCAGTTTTCAGGGTGAGGCTTTCTTT
CDR3 protein: CASSFQGEAFF